Each of the 32 T cell receptor beta chains below was sequenced from the same sample in a study of graft-versus-host responses after intestinal transplantation. Sequenced by immunoSEQ multiplex PCR; TCRdb stores in-frame clones only, minus some. This table holds about 120,000 clones, approximately 95% found once. Which antigens these TCRs recognize remains unknown. The starting material was unstimulated CD8+ T cells sorted from spleen or lymph node cells, obtained before intestinal transplant. Source of these receptors: a human donor who received an intestinal transplant.

The rearrangement links TRBV7-9 to TRBJ1-1; TRBD1 is a possible D gene (5 bases). CDR1 is SEHNR, CDR2 FQNEAQ, per germline (reference sequence). The CDR3 is 15 amino acids. V dropped 1 base and J dropped 3 bases, with 12 bases sitting between them. CDR3 sequence (DNA): TGTGCCAGCAGCTTAGTAAAGGGGAGAGACACTGAAGCTTTCTTT. This sequence encodes CASSLVKGRDTEAFF.

On this clone itself: Because the CDR3's place on the DNA is in doubt, the DNA is left out and the CDR3 is given as listed by TCRdb. The V call is TRBV6-5, the J call TRBJ2-1; the tabulated D call, TRBD2, remains unverified against the DNA. In germline, CDR1 is MNHEY, CDR2 SVGAGI. The CDR3 has 13 residues if both end residues are counted. CDR3 region: CASSSSSGNEQFF.

The chain combines TRBV27 with TRBJ1-4; D unresolved. Germline CDR1 MNHEY, CDR2 SMNVEV (reference sequence). This CDR3 region has 14 residues. The V and J ends lost 2 bases and 4 bases respectively, with 8 bases between them. The CDR3 here is CASSLMGNNEKLFF. As DNA, the CDR3 is TGTGCCAGCAGTTTAATGGGGAATAATGAAAAACTGTTTTTT.

This chain links TRBV7-3 with TRBJ2-1, with unresolved D. Germline lookup yields CDR1 SGHTA and CDR2 FQGTGA. V lost 5 bases to trimming and J lost 8 bases, with 16 bases between them. The CDR3 is 14 residues long. In DNA form, the CDR3 reads TGTGCCAGCAGCAGTATAGGGCCTAGGGATGAGCAGTTCTTC. This sequence encodes CASSSIGPRDEQFF. The complete variable domain, with remaining parts taken from reference TRBV7-3 and TRBJ2-1, reads GAGVSQTPSNKVTEKGKYVELRCDPISGHTALYWYRQSLGQGPEFLIYFQGTGAADDSGLPNDRFFAVRPEGSVSTLKIQRTERGDSAVYLCASSSIGPRDEQFFGPGTRLTVL.

The rearrangement uses TRBV28 and TRBJ2-7; possible D gene TRBD1, 6 bases. The CDR3 consists of 14 residues. Germline CDR1 reads MDHEN; CDR2 reads SYDVKM. V dropped 6 bases and J dropped 5 bases, with 17 bases sitting between them. The CDR3 coding sequence is TGTGCCAGCAGACACAAGAACAGGGTCCACGAGCAGTACTTC. This gives the protein CASRHKNRVHEQYF.

The CDR3 is CASSQEGDRNEQYF. The CDR3 region has the DNA TGCGCCAGCAGCCAAGAAGGAGACAGAAACGAGCAGTACTTC. V usage is TRBV4-1 and J usage is TRBJ2-7; a weak D match, TRBD1 (5 bases). Germline CDR1 reads MGHRA; CDR2 reads YSYEKL. V was pared by 0 bases and J by 5 bases, with 11 bases between. CDR3 length: 14 residues.

This clone was detected only once. This chain uses TRBV28 with TRBJ1-1, with D uncertain. This CDR3 is 14 amino acids long. Trimming shortened V by 4 bases and J by 4 bases, and 13 bases separated the two germline ends. Germline V CDR1 and CDR2: MDHEN, SYDVKM. Written as DNA, the CDR3 is TGTGCCAGCAGTTGGCACAGTGGGATCACTGAAGCTTTCTTT. Its translation: CASSWHSGITEAFF.

The chain combines TRBV4-2 with TRBJ1-1; D is ambiguous. This CDR3 region has 15 residues. CDR1 and CDR2 from the germline V gene are LGHNA and YNFKEQ. V lost 0 bases to trimming and J lost 6 bases, with 14 bases between them. This CDR3 is CASSQDAVGGPEAFF. The CDR3 nucleotides are TGTGCCAGCAGCCAAGATGCTGTTGGAGGGCCTGAAGCTTTCTTT.

The chain has TRBV9 and TRBJ2-1; TRBD2 aligns across 8 bases. Germline CDR1 and CDR2: SGDLS and YYNGEE. There are 15 residues in the CDR3. Trimming removed 0 bases from V and 3 bases from J; junction bases left unmatched: 2. The CDR3 here is CASSVAAGVYNEQFF. The CDR3 nucleotides read TGTGCCAGCAGCGTAGCAGCGGGAGTCTACAATGAGCAGTTCTTC.

The rearrangement links TRBV19 to TRBJ2-7; D assignment may be TRBD1 or TRBD2 (5 bases each). CDR3 size: 14 residues. CDR1 and CDR2 from the germline V gene are LNHDA and SQIVND (reference sequence). Trimming left V 1 base short and J 4 bases short, with 11 bases between. DNA for the CDR3: TGTGCCAGTAGTATAGGAGGGACCCGGTACGAGCAGTACTTC. Its protein product is CASSIGGTRYEQYF.

The gene calls are TRBV6-6 and TRBJ2-5; no definite D call. The CDR3 is 13 residues long. Trimming cost V 4 bases and J 2 bases, with 8 bases left between them. CDR1 MNHNY and CDR2 SVGAGI come from the germline V gene (reference sequence). The CDR3 sequence: CASSWLRQETQYF. The CDR3 bases are TGTGCCAGCAGTTGGTTACGGCAAGAGACCCAGTACTTC.

About this clone itself: Other DNA sequences of this sample code for an identical CDR3. V is TRBV28 and J is TRBJ1-1, with D uncertain. The V gene lost 5 bases and the J gene lost 2 bases, with 3 bases spanning the gap. The CDR3 is 11 residues long. Germline CDR1 is MDHEN and CDR2 is SYDVKM. This chain's CDR3 is CASSQNTEAFF. Written as DNA, the CDR3 is TGTGCCAGCAGTCAAAACACTGAAGCTTTCTTT.

The genes are TRBV5-6 and TRBJ1-5, with 9 bases identical to TRBD1. CDR1 is SGHDT, CDR2 YYEEEE, per germline. The CDR3 totals 15 residues. J lost 4 bases, V lost 1 base, and 3 bases had no gene match. CDR3 coding DNA: TGTGCCAGCAGCTTGTGGGGACAGGGAAATCAGCCCCAGCATTTT. It codes for CASSLWGQGNQPQHF. The variable domain in full, with the rest retrieved from reference TRBV5-6 and TRBJ1-5, is DAGVTQSPTHLIKTRGQQVTLRCSPKSGHDTVSWYQQALGQGPQFIFQYYEEEERQRGNFPDRFSGHQFPNYSSELNVNALLLGDSALYLCASSLWGQGNQPQHFGDGTRLSIL.

The V and J genes are TRBV28 and TRBJ1-1, with D tentatively TRBD1 (5 bases). CDR1 and CDR2 from the germline V gene are MDHEN and SYDVKM. The CDR3 is 14 amino acids. Trimming stripped 5 bases from V and 8 bases from J, with 18 bases between. The CDR3 DNA follows: TGTGCCAGCAGTGGCCCGATCAGGGCGGGAGAAGCTTTCTTT. Translation: CASSGPIRAGEAFF.

The rearrangement uses TRBV9 and TRBJ2-2, with D unclear. V lost 0 bases and J lost 1, with 4 bases in between. CDR1 and CDR2 (germline): SGDLS, YYNGEE. The CDR3 is made up of 14 amino acids. The CDR3 DNA reads TGTGCCAGCAGCGTAGGGGGGAACACCGGGGAGCTGTTTTTT. Its translation: CASSVGGNTGELFF.

The chain links TRBV7-2 to TRBJ1-1; D is ambiguous. CDR1 is SGHTA and CDR2 is FQGNSA in the germline V gene. This CDR3 contains 14 residues. Trimming removed 2 bases at V and 0 bases at J, with 7 bases between. The chain's CDR3 is CASSLPQMNTEAFF. DNA for the CDR3: TGTGCCAGCAGCTTACCACAGATGAACACTGAAGCTTTCTTT.

This clone has just one count. V is TRBV9 and J is TRBJ1-6; D remains ambiguous. Germline V gives CDR1 SGDLS, CDR2 YYNGEE. The V end lost 1 base, the J end lost 3 bases, and 8 bases lay between the germline ends. The CDR3 length is 15 residues. The CDR3 region is CASSVRGNYNSPLHF. The DNA of the CDR3 is TGTGCCAGCAGCGTAAGAGGGAACTATAATTCACCCCTCCACTTT. The full variable domain, with the rest looked up from reference TRBV9 and TRBJ1-6, is DSGVTQTPKHLITATGQRVTLRCSPRSGDLSVYWYQQSLDQGLQFLIQYYNGEERAKGNILERFSAQQFPDLHSELNLSSLELGDSALYFCASSVRGNYNSPLHFGNGTRLTVT.

The chain carries TRBV27 and TRBJ2-5, with 10 bases lining up with TRBD2. CDR3 length: 17 residues. The germline V gene has CDR1 MNHEY and CDR2 SMNVEV (reference sequence). With V trimmed by 6 bases and J by 3 bases, 13 bases remained unmatched. This chain's CDR3 is CASSGMPRTSGKETQYF. The DNA of the CDR3 is TGTGCCAGCAGCGGGATGCCTCGGACTAGCGGTAAAGAGACCCAGTACTTC.

Concerning this clone: At one boundary the junction diverges from the germline segment, which might be a read error. This chain links TRBV28 with TRBJ2-1; TRBD2 might be the D (6 bases). The length of the CDR3 is 12 residues. Germline CDR1 is MDHEN and CDR2 is SYDVKM. CDR3 DNA sequence: TGTGCCACCGGGAGAAAGTACAATGGGCAGTTCTTC. Translated: CATGRKYNGQFF.

The genes are TRBV4-3 and TRBJ2-1; no reliable D call. CDR1 LGHNA and CDR2 YSLEER come from the germline V gene. Trimming shortened V by 3 bases and J by 0 bases, and 9 bases separated the two germline ends. The CDR3 extends over 15 amino acids. CDR3 in amino acids: CASSHGRVSYNEQFF. For the CDR3, the DNA is TGCGCCAGCAGCCACGGTCGGGTCTCCTACAATGAGCAGTTCTTC.

Only one count was recorded for this clone. A read error may account for a junction end that differs from germline. V usage is TRBV28 and J usage is TRBJ2-5; TRBD2 matches at 8 bases. The CDR3 contains 11 residues. CDR1 and CDR2 from the germline V gene are MDHEN and SYDVKM. The CDR3 spells CASSFAGGYDF. The CDR3 nucleotides read TGTGCCAGCAGTTTCGCGGGGGGCTATGACTTC. Using reference TRBV28 and TRBJ2-5 for the parts outside the CDR3, the full variable domain is DVKVTQSSRYLVKRTGEKVFLECVQDMDHENMFWYRQDPGLGLRLIYFSYDVKMKEKGDIPEGYSVSREKKERFSLILESASTNQTSMYLCASSFAGGYDFGPGTRLLVL.

This chain uses TRBV5-5 with TRBJ1-1, with D uncertain. Trimming removed 0 bases from V and 8 bases from J, with 17 bases in between. The V gene's germline CDR1 is SGHKS and CDR2 YYEKEE (reference sequence). This CDR3 has 15 residues. Here the CDR3 reads CASSLDGRLLTEAFF. In DNA, the CDR3 is TGTGCCAGCAGCTTGGATGGCAGGCTCCTAACCGAAGCTTTCTTT.

The chain recombines TRBV4-2 with TRBJ2-2; weak D call: TRBD2 (5 bases). Trimming pared 6 bases from V and 0 bases from J, leaving 11 bases between. Germline lookup yields CDR1 LGHNA and CDR2 YNFKEQ. CDR3 length equals 15 residues. The CDR3: CASSLRTPNTGELFF. DNA for the CDR3: TGTGCCAGCAGTCTCAGGACTCCGAACACCGGGGAGCTGTTTTTT.

The V gene is TRBV6-1, the J gene TRBJ1-2, with D uncertain. CDR3 length equals 12 residues. Per the germline V gene, CDR1 is MNHNS and CDR2 is SASEGT. V was cut by 1 base and J by 8 bases, with 8 bases left in between. The chain's CDR3 is CASSEVVGGYTF. As DNA, the CDR3 is TGTGCCAGCAGTGAAGTTGTCGGAGGCTACACCTTC.

V and J are TRBV27 and TRBJ2-7; 8 bases align to TRBD2. Germline V gives CDR1 MNHEY, CDR2 SMNVEV (reference sequence). Losses at the gene ends were 5 bases for V and 5 bases for J; bases not matched to a gene: 5. The CDR3 runs to 13 residues. In nucleotides, the CDR3 is TGTGCCAGCAGTGCGGGAGGCCGTGACGAGCAGTACTTC. It yields the protein CASSAGGRDEQYF.

This chain links TRBV15 with TRBJ2-1; 9 bases agree with TRBD1. The CDR3 spans 10 residues. V was pared by 8 bases and J by 12 bases, with 2 bases of the junction left unmatched. Germline V lookup: CDR1 LNHNV, CDR2 YYDKDF (reference sequence). CDR3 loop: CATGTGSQFF. CDR3 nucleotides: TGTGCCACCGGGACAGGGTCGCAGTTCTTC. Combining the CDR3 with reference TRBV15 and TRBJ2-1 gives the whole variable domain DAMVIQNPRYQVTQFGKPVTLSCSQTLNHNVMYWYQQKSSQAPKLLFHYYDKDFNNEADTPDNFQSRRPNTSFCFLDIRSPGLGDTAMYLCATGTGSQFFGPGTRLTVL.

CDR3 coding DNA: TGTGCCAGCAGCCACGGGGGGGCCAATGAGCAGTTCTTC. This gives the protein CASSHGGANEQFF. V gene TRBV4-2 combines with J gene TRBJ2-1; 8 positions agree with TRBD2. J gave up 6 bases and V 3 bases, and 1 base lay outside the gene matches. This CDR3 region has 13 residues. The germline V gene encodes CDR1 LGHNA and CDR2 YNFKEQ.

The CDR3 region has the DNA TGTGCCAGCAGTCTAGCGGGGGTATACAATGAGCAGTTCTTC. It encodes CASSLAGVYNEQFF. The V call is TRBV27, the J call TRBJ2-1; 10 nucleotides match TRBD2. The CDR3 runs 14 residues. With 5 bases clipped from V and 4 bases from J, the junction kept 2 bases outside the gene matches. The germline V gene encodes CDR1 MNHEY and CDR2 SMNVEV (reference sequence).

Note on this clone: This CDR3 is also generated by other DNA sequences in the sample. DNA of the CDR3: TGTGCCAGTATTGATTCCACTGAAGCTTTCTTT. Amino acid sequence: CASIDSTEAFF. The chain links TRBV19 to TRBJ1-1; D is ambiguous. CDR3 length: 11 amino acids. The germline V and J ends were trimmed by 7 bases and 4 bases, with 7 bases remaining between them. Germline CDR1 LNHDA, CDR2 SQIVND (reference sequence). The whole variable domain, filled in from reference TRBV19 and TRBJ1-1, reads DGGITQSPKYLFRKEGQNVTLSCEQNLNHDAMYWYRQDPGQGLRLIYYSQIVNDFQKGDIAEGYSVSREKKESFPLTVTSAQKNPTAFYLCASIDSTEAFFGQGTRLTVV.

The rearrangement links TRBV5-6 to TRBJ2-2, with D unclear. Germline V gene lookup returns CDR1 SGHDT and CDR2 YYEEEE. The CDR3 is 13 residues long. Trimming left V 2 bases short and J 7 bases short, with 9 bases between. The CDR3 sequence: CASSFGEHGELFF. The DNA of the CDR3 is TGTGCCAGCAGCTTTGGGGAACACGGGGAGCTGTTTTTT.

The chain joins TRBV5-6 to TRBJ1-2; TRBD1 matches at 9 bases. CDR1 and CDR2 from the germline V gene are SGHDT and YYEEEE. The CDR3 runs 15 residues. J was trimmed by 6 bases and V by 0 bases; bases with no gene match: 6. The CDR3 spells CASSLVTGGIDGYTF. CDR3 coding DNA: TGTGCCAGCAGCTTGGTGACAGGGGGAATTGATGGCTACACCTTC.

This chain connects TRBV28 to TRBJ2-7, with D maybe TRBD1 (6 bases). Germline CDR1 and CDR2: MDHEN and SYDVKM. The CDR3 runs 16 residues. Deletions cut 2 bases from V and 2 bases from J, with 16 bases between. CDR3 sequence reads: CASSLEEGRGPYEQYF. CDR3 nucleotides: TGTGCCAGCAGTTTAGAAGAGGGCAGGGGACCCTACGAGCAGTACTTC.